Below, one TCR beta chain is given with its context. Its specificity is not known. The source of the sample is a study of cytomegalovirus exposure and HLA in healthy donors. Regarding the study as a whole: Presence/absence results assume similar sequencing depth per donor, which may not hold. Most CMV-associated TCR beta chains appeared HLA-restricted in a later analysis. In vitro assays verified that three CMV-associated chains recognized CMV antigens specifically.

V gave up 4 bases and J gave up 6 bases, with 18 bases separating them. Germline CDR1 reads SGHDN; CDR2 reads FVKESK. The CDR3 length is 15 residues. The PCR used 60 Vbeta and 13 Jbeta primers. Data came from immunoSEQ multiplex PCR; TCRdb stores just in-frame clones and leaves some out. The sample records around 99,000 clones, 55% to 85% being singletons. Though probably carrying unrecorded immune exposures, donors were nominally healthy at sampling. This clonotype was sampled from a man aged 25-40 years in good health and CMV-seronegative. Sequencing input: PBMCs. This chain joins TRBV14 and TRBJ1-2, with D possibly matching TRBD1 (6 bases). The CDR3 region has the DNA TGTGCCAGCAGCCGACCTACAGGGATTGGGGATGGCTACACCTTC. Its protein is CASSRPTGIGDGYTF.